Presented here are 28 T cell receptor beta chains from one specimen sequenced in a study of cytomegalovirus exposure and HLA in healthy donors. Researchers ran the PCR with 60 Vbeta and 13 Jbeta primers. Only in-frame clones appear in the TCRdb table, and some are missing; sequencing was by immunoSEQ multiplex PCR. Its listing shows 90,000 to 120,000 clones. The sequencing input was PBMCs. The source of these receptors is a man between 45 and 60 years old in good health and CMV-seronegative.

The genes are TRBV4-3 and TRBJ1-5; D unresolved. Between the trimmed V and J ends, which lost 1 base and 6 bases, there was a span of 7 bases. The CDR3 is made up of 13 amino acids. CDR1 LGHNA and CDR2 YSLEER come from the germline V gene. CDR3 in DNA: TGCGCCAGCAGCCAAGTAAGGAGTCAGCCCCAGCATTTT. It encodes CASSQVRSQPQHF.

This chain connects TRBV2 to TRBJ1-6; D not resolved. CDR1 is SNHLY, CDR2 FYNNEI, per germline. Trimming pared 7 bases from V and 8 bases from J, leaving 12 bases between. The length of the CDR3 is 13 residues. The CDR3 region is CASKREEDSPLHF. The CDR3 bases are TGTGCCAGCAAGCGGGAAGAGGATTCACCCCTCCACTTT.

The chain recombines TRBV19 with TRBJ1-6, with TRBD1 matching 7 bases. CDR1 and CDR2 from the germline V gene are LNHDA and SQIVND (reference sequence). V was clipped by 2 bases and J by 9 bases; unmatched bases: 7. There are 15 residues in the CDR3. CDR3: CASSILQGGTSPLHF. CDR3 in DNA: TGTGCCAGTAGTATATTGCAAGGGGGCACTTCACCCCTCCACTTT.

The V call is TRBV5-1, the J call TRBJ2-3; 7 bases fit TRBD2. The length of the CDR3 is 16 residues. Trimming removed 4 bases from V and 1 base from J; junction bases left unmatched: 9. CDR1 and CDR2 from the germline V gene are SGHRS and YFSETQ. The CDR3 is CASSLGQGLRTDTQYF. Here the CDR3 DNA reads TGCGCCAGCAGCCTCGGGCAGGGACTACGCACAGATACGCAGTATTTT.

V and J are TRBV4-2 and TRBJ1-2; TRBD1 might be the D (6 bases). CDR1 and CDR2 (germline): LGHNA, YNFKEQ. This CDR3 region has 17 residues. V was pared by 2 bases and J by 3 bases, with 19 bases between. This chain's CDR3 is CASSQNRFDRIDYGYTF. The DNA of the CDR3 is TGTGCCAGCAGCCAAAATAGATTCGACAGGATAGACTATGGCTACACCTTC.

CDR3: CASSTTGGTGELFF. The DNA of the CDR3 is TGTGCCAGCAGTACGACAGGGGGAACCGGGGAGCTGTTTTTT. The chain combines TRBV25-1 with TRBJ2-2; 9 bases are shared with TRBD1. The germline CDR1 and CDR2 sequences are MGHDK and SYGVNS. Trimming at V came to 5 bases and at J to 5 bases, leaving 3 bases not matched to a gene. This CDR3 region has 14 residues. Full variable domain (remainder filled in from reference TRBV25-1 and TRBJ2-2): EADIYQTPRYLVIGTGKKITLECSQTMGHDKMYWYQQDPGMELHLIHYSYGVNSTEKGDLSSESTVSRIRTEHFPLTLESARPSHTSQYLCASSTTGGTGELFFGEGSRLTVL.

This chain joins TRBV4-1 and TRBJ2-1; the D is unclear. The CDR3 has 12 amino acids. The germline V gene encodes CDR1 MGHRA and CDR2 YSYEKL. V lost 2 bases, J lost 5 bases, and 4 bases lay in between. The CDR3 is CASSQYNNEQFF. Here the CDR3 DNA reads TGCGCCAGCAGCCAATATAACAATGAGCAGTTCTTC.

The rearrangement joins TRBV9 to TRBJ2-1, with a possible D match to TRBD2 (6 bases). Trimming stripped 4 bases from V and 2 bases from J, with 16 bases between. This CDR3 has 16 residues. Germline CDR1 and CDR2: SGDLS and YYNGEE. CDR3: CASSSSGSKPYNEQFF. The CDR3 DNA reads TGTGCCAGCAGCTCAAGCGGGTCTAAGCCCTACAATGAGCAGTTCTTC. Supplemented by reference TRBV9 and TRBJ2-1, the full variable domain reads DSGVTQTPKHLITATGQRVTLRCSPRSGDLSVYWYQQSLDQGLQFLIQYYNGEERAKGNILERFSAQQFPDLHSELNLSSLELGDSALYFCASSSSGSKPYNEQFFGPGTRLTVL.

CDR3 in amino acids: CASGRGYEQYF. The CDR3 DNA reads TGTGCTAGCGGCAGGGGTTACGAGCAGTACTTC. The rearrangement links TRBV12-5 to TRBJ2-7; tentatively, D is TRBD1 (6 bases). Trimming pared 9 bases from V and 4 bases from J, leaving 10 bases between. CDR1 is LGHNT and CDR2 is FRNRAP in the germline V gene. The CDR3 sequence is 11 residues long.

The CDR3 region has the DNA TGTGCCAGTAGTATATTCGAGGGGAACACTGAAGCTTTCTTT. This encodes CASSIFEGNTEAFF. This chain links TRBV19 with TRBJ1-1; D unclear. The germline V gene encodes CDR1 LNHDA and CDR2 SQIVND (reference sequence). V lost 2 bases and J 1 base, leaving 8 bases between the germline ends. This CDR3 has 14 amino acids.

The DNA for the CDR3 is TGTGCCAGTAGTGTACCGGGACAGGGCCCTAATCAGCCCCAGCATTTT. Translation: CASSVPGQGPNQPQHF. The chain employs TRBV19 and TRBJ1-5; TRBD1 matches 9 bases. After removal of 5 bases from V and 4 bases from J, the junction contained 9 bases not matched to a gene. This CDR3 has 16 amino acids. The V gene's germline CDR1 is LNHDA and CDR2 SQIVND (reference sequence).

V usage is TRBV11-2 and J usage is TRBJ1-6; 7 nucleotides align to TRBD1. CDR3 size: 14 residues. V dropped 6 bases and J dropped 8; count of bases not matched to a gene: 7. From germline, CDR1 is SGHAT and CDR2 FQNNGV. The CDR3 sequence: CASSLGQAHSPLHF. The CDR3 DNA follows: TGTGCCAGCAGTCTCGGACAGGCCCATTCACCCCTCCACTTT.

The chain recombines TRBV19 with TRBJ2-4; 8 bases fit TRBD2. The V gene end was trimmed by 5 bases and the J gene end by 6 bases; junction bases not matched to a gene: 6. This CDR3 spans 14 amino acids. Germline loops: CDR1 LNHDA, CDR2 SQIVND (reference sequence). The CDR3 sequence: CASSRGGYGNIQYF. The CDR3 region has the DNA TGTGCCAGTAGTCGGGGGGGCTATGGAAACATTCAGTACTTC. The full variable domain, in which reference TRBV19 and TRBJ2-4 provide the parts outside the CDR3, is DGGITQSPKYLFRKEGQNVTLSCEQNLNHDAMYWYRQDPGQGLRLIYYSQIVNDFQKGDIAEGYSVSREKKESFPLTVTSAQKNPTAFYLCASSRGGYGNIQYFGAGTRLSVL.

The V call is TRBV5-6, the J call TRBJ1-2, with TRBD1 identical over 9 bases. The germline CDR1 and CDR2 sequences are SGHDT and YYEEEE. The CDR3 has 15 residues. After removal of 3 bases from V and 4 bases from J, the junction contained 7 bases not matched to a gene. The CDR3 coding sequence is TGTGCCAGCAGCTGGGGGGACAGGGCCTTCTATGGCTACACCTTC. This sequence encodes CASSWGDRAFYGYTF.

A remark on this clone: This sample also contains other DNA sequences that code for the same CDR3. The J gene is TRBJ1-6, the V gene TRBV7-9; 7 bases match TRBD1. The length of the CDR3 is 16 residues. CDR1 SEHNR and CDR2 FQNEAQ come from the germline V gene (reference sequence). Trimming took 5 bases from V and 4 from J; bases not matched to a gene: 8. The CDR3 loop is CASSAGRDSYNSPLHF. The CDR3 coding sequence is TGTGCCAGCAGCGCCGGGCGGGACAGTTATAATTCACCCCTCCACTTT.

The chain is built from TRBV30 and TRBJ1-5, with 11 bases that match TRBD1. V lost 1 base to trimming and J lost 7 bases; unmatched junction nucleotides: 9. Germline V CDR1 and CDR2: GTSNPN, SVGIG (reference sequence). The CDR3 covers 16 residues. The DNA for the CDR3 is TGTGCCTGGAGTGAGAGGGACAGGGGGTTTCAACAGCCCCAGCATTTT. It codes for CAWSERDRGFQQPQHF.

Notes on this clone: Germline is not matched at one junction end, which may reflect a read error. V is TRBV18 and J is TRBJ1-2; 7 nucleotides agree with TRBD1. Germline assignment: CDR1 KGHSH and CDR2 LQKENI. The CDR3 is 16 residues long. The CDR3 loop is CASSPPVGQTVYGYSF. In DNA, the CDR3 is TGTGCCAGCTCACCACCCGTGGGACAGACCGTCTATGGCTACTCCTTC. The complete variable domain, with remaining parts taken from reference TRBV18 and TRBJ1-2, reads NAGVMQNPRHLVRRRGQEARLRCSPMKGHSHVYWYRQLPEEGLKFMVYLQKENIIDESGMPKERFSAEFPKEGPSILRIQQVVRGDSAAYFCASSPPVGQTVYGYSFGSGTRLTVV.

This chain joins TRBV5-4 and TRBJ1-2, with D perhaps TRBD1 (5 bases). Trimming took 1 base from V and 1 from J, leaving 8 bases between them. The CDR3 sequence is 14 residues long. The V gene's germline CDR1 is SGHNT and CDR2 YYREEE (reference sequence). Here the CDR3 DNA reads TGTGCCAGCAGCTTGTGGCAGGGTAACTATGGCTACACCTTC. Translation gives CASSLWQGNYGYTF.

The rearrangement links TRBV7-8 to TRBJ2-3, with 13 bases fitting TRBD2. After removal of 5 bases from V and 0 bases from J, the junction contained 5 bases not matched to a gene. The length of the CDR3 is 17 residues. Germline CDR1 and CDR2: SGHVS and FQNEAQ. The CDR3 region has the DNA TGTGCCAGCAGCCCATGGACTAGCGGGGGAAGCACAGATACGCAGTATTTT. It translates to CASSPWTSGGSTDTQYF. The whole variable domain, filled in from reference TRBV7-8 and TRBJ2-3, reads GAGVSQSPRYKVAKRGQDVALRCDPISGHVSLFWYQQALGQGPEFLTYFQNEAQLDKSGLPSDRFFAERPEGSVSTLKIQRTQQEDSAVYLCASSPWTSGGSTDTQYFGPGTRLTVL.

This sequence joins TRBV20-1 and TRBJ1-2, with D possibly being TRBD1 (5 bases). V lost 5 bases to trimming and J lost 8 bases, with 6 bases between them. The CDR3 extends over 9 amino acids. CDR1 and CDR2 from the germline V gene are DFQATT and SNEGSKA (reference sequence). CDR3 sequence (DNA): TGCAGTGCTGCAGGGGGCTACACCTTC. Protein: CSAAGGYTF.

The chain links TRBV7-2 to TRBJ2-2; TRBD1 matches at 7 bases. Germline V CDR1 and CDR2: SGHTA, FQGNSA. Trimming took 5 bases from V and 3 from J; bases not matched to a gene: 9. The CDR3 extends over 16 amino acids. In nucleotides, the CDR3 is TGTGCCAGCAGCCATAAATCAGGGGGTTACACCGGGGAGCTGTTTTTT. Its translation: CASSHKSGGYTGELFF.

J is TRBJ1-1 and V is TRBV29-1; no clear D. The V end was cut by 2 bases, the J end by 7 bases, with 17 bases between. The CDR3 has 14 amino acids. CDR1 is SQVTM and CDR2 is ANQGSEA in the germline V gene. DNA for the CDR3: TGCAGCGTTGAACTTCGTGGAGTCGGACTTGAAGCTTTCTTT. As protein: CSVELRGVGLEAFF.

The rearrangement uses TRBV30 and TRBJ2-7, with TRBD1 matching 7 bases. Germline CDR1 and CDR2: GTSNPN and SVGIG (reference sequence). Trimming removed 4 bases from V and 1 base from J; junction bases left unmatched: 7. This CDR3 spans 14 amino acids. The CDR3 loop is CAWNRDRESYEQYF. In nucleotides, the CDR3 is TGTGCCTGGAATCGCGACAGGGAATCCTACGAGCAGTACTTC.

The CDR3 region is CASSMTGSFNEKLFF. The CDR3, as DNA: TGTGCCAGCAGCATGACAGGGTCCTTTAATGAAAAACTGTTTTTT. The chain has TRBV5-4 and TRBJ1-4, with 7 bases aligning to TRBD1. Trimming at V came to 4 bases and at J to 4 bases, leaving 7 bases not matched to a gene. The V gene's germline CDR1 is SGHNT and CDR2 YYREEE (reference sequence). The CDR3 contains 15 residues.

The genes are TRBV6-5 and TRBJ2-1; D gene ambiguous. The V end lost 5 bases, the J end lost 4 bases, and 12 bases lay between the germline ends. In germline, CDR1 is MNHEY, CDR2 SVGAGI. The CDR3 spans 14 residues. The CDR3 DNA is TGTGCCAGCAGTCCCAACGACAAATACAATGAGCAGTTCTTC. Amino acid sequence: CASSPNDKYNEQFF.

The rearrangement joins TRBV2 to TRBJ1-1; D unclear. This CDR3 contains 13 residues. The germline V gene encodes CDR1 SNHLY and CDR2 FYNNEI. The V end was cut by 6 bases, the J end by 5 bases, with 13 bases between. CDR3 bases: TGTGCCAGCAGCTCATCCCGCGAGACTGAAGCTTTCTTT. It codes for CASSSSRETEAFF.

The chain joins TRBV6-5 to TRBJ1-2; D ambiguous. CDR3 length equals 11 residues. The germline V and J ends were trimmed by 5 bases and 7 bases, with 8 bases remaining between them. Looked up from germline, CDR1 is MNHEY and CDR2 is SVGAGI. Here the CDR3 reads CASSSYSGYTF. The CDR3 DNA reads TGTGCCAGCAGTAGTTATAGTGGCTACACCTTC.

The V and J genes are TRBV9 and TRBJ1-2; D is unresolved. This CDR3 has 15 amino acids. Per germline, CDR1 SGDLS and CDR2 YYNGEE. Trimming pared 0 bases from V and 1 base from J, leaving 10 bases between. The CDR3, as DNA: TGTGCCAGCAGCGTAGATCGCACGGTTAACTATGGCTACACCTTC. Protein sequence: CASSVDRTVNYGYTF.